Each of the 8 T cell receptor beta chains below was sequenced from the same sample in a study of cytomegalovirus exposure and HLA in healthy donors. The PCR ran on 60 Vbeta and 13 Jbeta primers. The assay was immunoSEQ multiplex PCR, and TCRdb's table has in-frame clones only and misses some. The sample contains over 150,000 clones, around four fifths of which appear only once. The sequenced sample consisted of PBMCs. Receptor source: a man aged 50 to 59 in good health and CMV-seropositive.

Here the CDR3 reads CATIGQRNTEAFF. The DNA for the CDR3 is TGTGCCACCATTGGACAGAGGAACACTGAAGCTTTCTTT. The chain carries TRBV28 and TRBJ1-1; D is perhaps TRBD1 (6 bases). Germline V CDR1 and CDR2: MDHEN, SYDVKM. The CDR3 length is 13 residues. Trimming removed 10 bases at V and 1 base at J, with 13 bases between.

This chain's CDR3 is CASSPRTGQETQYF. The DNA of the CDR3 is TGCGCCAGCAGCCCGAGGACAGGGCAGGAGACCCAGTACTTC. The chain links TRBV5-1 to TRBJ2-5; 8 bases align to TRBD1. CDR3 length: 14 amino acids. Germline loops: CDR1 SGHRS, CDR2 YFSETQ. Trimming removed 4 bases from V and 5 bases from J; junction bases left unmatched: 7.

The rearrangement links TRBV11-1 to TRBJ2-7, with TRBD1 matching over 8 bases. V shed 7 bases, J shed 3 bases, and the junction held 5 bases outside the gene matches. The CDR3 contains 13 residues. Germline CDR1 reads SGHAT; CDR2 reads FQDESV (reference sequence). The CDR3 DNA sequence: TGTGCCAGCACCGATGACAGGGGCTACGAGCAGTACTTC. It translates to CASTDDRGYEQYF. Drawing the rest from reference TRBV11-1 and TRBJ2-7, the complete variable domain is EAEVAQSPRYKITEKSQAVAFWCDPISGHATLYWYRQILGQGPELLVQFQDESVVDDSQLPKDRFSAERLKGVDSTLKIQPAELGDSAMYLCASTDDRGYEQYFGPGTRLTVT.

The chain links TRBV29-1 to TRBJ2-2, with 8 bases lining up with TRBD1. Germline V CDR1 and CDR2: SQVTM, ANQGSEA. Trimming cost V 6 bases and J 3 bases; bases outside gene matches: 6. The CDR3 is made up of 14 amino acids. The chain's CDR3 is CSVTRGLHTGELFF. In nucleotides, the CDR3 is TGCAGCGTCACCAGGGGGCTGCACACCGGGGAGCTGTTTTTT.

The CDR3 DNA sequence: TGCGCCAGCAGCCAGGGACAGACTAATGAAAAACTGTTTTTT. Protein sequence: CASSQGQTNEKLFF. The chain recombines TRBV4-3 with TRBJ1-4, with 7 bases identical to TRBD1. Germline V gives CDR1 LGHNA, CDR2 YSLEER. Germline trimming cut 3 bases from V and 2 bases from J; bases unmatched to any gene: 0. CDR3 length: 14 amino acids.

The chain recombines TRBV5-1 with TRBJ1-1, with 7 bases aligning to TRBD1. The CDR3 runs 16 residues. CDR1 SGHRS and CDR2 YFSETQ come from the germline V gene. The V and J ends lost 4 bases and 1 base, in that order; junction bases with no gene match: 10. The CDR3 DNA reads as TGCGCCAGCAGCGAACCCGACAGGGCCCCGAACACTGAAGCTTTCTTT. This translates into CASSEPDRAPNTEAFF. The variable domain in full, completed from reference TRBV5-1 and TRBJ1-1, reads KAGVTQTPRYLIKTRGQQVTLSCSPISGHRSVSWYQQTPGQGLQFLFEYFSETQRNKGNFPGRFSGRQFSNSRSEMNVSTLELGDSALYLCASSEPDRAPNTEAFFGQGTRLTVV.

This chain connects TRBV29-1 to TRBJ1-1, with 7 positions matching TRBD1. V dropped 6 bases and J dropped 3; count of bases not matched to a gene: 4. The CDR3 spans 12 residues. CDR1 and CDR2 (germline): SQVTM, ANQGSEA. CDR3 sequence reads: CSVPTGHTEAFF. CDR3 nucleotides: TGCAGCGTACCGACAGGGCACACTGAAGCTTTCTTT.

This chain joins TRBV25-1 and TRBJ1-2, with unresolved D. The CDR3 is made up of 11 amino acids. The V gene's germline CDR1 is MGHDK and CDR2 SYGVNS. The V end lost 1 base, the J end lost 8 bases, and 5 bases lay between the germline ends. CDR3 amino acids: CASSELEGYTF. CDR3 DNA sequence: TGTGCCAGCAGTGAATTAGAAGGCTACACCTTC.